Only a few counts were recorded for the clone carrying this T cell receptor beta chain. TCRdb re-called the 5' RACE reads with MiXCR, one entry per CDR3 protein. The sample consists of hundreds of thousands of distinct CDR3 sequences, roughly 5% of them appearing once. This entry is derived from a study of T cells after yellow fever vaccination. Germline V gives CDR1 SGHNT, CDR2 YYREEE (reference sequence). The length of the CDR3 is 15 residues. Trimming cost V 2 bases and J 9 bases; bases outside gene matches: 7. The receptor's source is a man younger than 30 who received the YFV17D yellow fever vaccine. The input for sequencing was CD4+ T cells sorted from PBMCs, taken on the day of the yellow fever booster vaccination. This chain joins TRBV5-4 and TRBJ2-3, with 12 bases that match TRBD2. This chain's CDR3 is CASSFGLAGTGTQYF. The CDR3 DNA is TGTGCCAGCAGCTTCGGACTAGCGGGGACTGGCACGCAGTATTTT.